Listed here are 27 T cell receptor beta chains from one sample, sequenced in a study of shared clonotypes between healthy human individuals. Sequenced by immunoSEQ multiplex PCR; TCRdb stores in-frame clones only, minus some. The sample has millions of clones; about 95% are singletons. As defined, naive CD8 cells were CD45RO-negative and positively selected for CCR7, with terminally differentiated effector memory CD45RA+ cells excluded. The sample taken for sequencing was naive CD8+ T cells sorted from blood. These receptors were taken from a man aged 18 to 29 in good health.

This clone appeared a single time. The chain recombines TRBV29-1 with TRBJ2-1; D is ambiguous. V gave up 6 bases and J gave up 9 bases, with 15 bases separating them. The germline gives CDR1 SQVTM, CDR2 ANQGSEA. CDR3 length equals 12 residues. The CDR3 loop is CSVQGNESEQFF. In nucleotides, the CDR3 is TGCAGCGTCCAAGGGAACGAGAGTGAGCAGTTCTTC.

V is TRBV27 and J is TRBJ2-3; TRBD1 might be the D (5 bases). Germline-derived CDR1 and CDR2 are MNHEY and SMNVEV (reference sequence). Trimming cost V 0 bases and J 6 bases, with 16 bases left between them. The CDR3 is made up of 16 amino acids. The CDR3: CASSLSITGAPDTQYF. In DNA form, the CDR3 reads TGTGCCAGCAGTTTATCGATCACTGGGGCCCCGGATACGCAGTATTTT.

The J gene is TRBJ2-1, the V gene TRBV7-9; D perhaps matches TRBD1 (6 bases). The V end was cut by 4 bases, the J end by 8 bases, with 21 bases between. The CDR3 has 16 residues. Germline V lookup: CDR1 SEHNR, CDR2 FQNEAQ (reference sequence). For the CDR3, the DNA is TGTGCCAGCAGCTCCACGCGGGCCTCGACAGGCGATGAGCAGTTCTTC. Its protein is CASSSTRASTGDEQFF.

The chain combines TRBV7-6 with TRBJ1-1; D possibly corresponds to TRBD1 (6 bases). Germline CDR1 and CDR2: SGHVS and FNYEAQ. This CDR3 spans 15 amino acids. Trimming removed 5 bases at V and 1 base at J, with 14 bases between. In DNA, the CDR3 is TGTGCCAGCAGCGACGGCGCGGGGGCGAACACTGAAGCTTTCTTT. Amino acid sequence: CASSDGAGANTEAFF.

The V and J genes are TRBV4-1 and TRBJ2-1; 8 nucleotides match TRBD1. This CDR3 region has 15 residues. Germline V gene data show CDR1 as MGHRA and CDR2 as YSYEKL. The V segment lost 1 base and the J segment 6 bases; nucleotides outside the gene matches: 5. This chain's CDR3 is CASSQAQGAFNEQFF. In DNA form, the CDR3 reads TGCGCCAGCAGCCAAGCCCAGGGGGCGTTCAATGAGCAGTTCTTC.

The CDR3 protein is CASSDGVTPLYEQYF. Written as DNA, the CDR3 is TGTGCCAGCAGTGATGGTGTTACCCCTCTCTACGAGCAGTACTTC. V and J are TRBV6-1 and TRBJ2-7; no clear D. V was shortened by 3 bases and J by 3 bases, with 15 bases between the two germline ends. Germline loops: CDR1 MNHNS, CDR2 SASEGT. This CDR3 has 15 residues.

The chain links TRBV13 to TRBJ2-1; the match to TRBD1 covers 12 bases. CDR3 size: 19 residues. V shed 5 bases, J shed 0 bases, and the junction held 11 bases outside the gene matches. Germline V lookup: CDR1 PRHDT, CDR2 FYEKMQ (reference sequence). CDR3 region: CASSTRDRGPASSYNEQFF. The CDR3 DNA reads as TGTGCCAGCAGCACGAGGGACAGGGGGCCTGCGAGCTCCTACAATGAGCAGTTCTTC.

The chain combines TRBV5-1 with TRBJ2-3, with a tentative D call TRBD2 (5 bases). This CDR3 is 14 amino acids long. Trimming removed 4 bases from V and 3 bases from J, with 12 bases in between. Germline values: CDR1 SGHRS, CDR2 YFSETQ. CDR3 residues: CASSPEGGTDTQYF. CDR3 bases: TGCGCCAGCAGCCCTGAGGGCGGAACAGATACGCAGTATTTT.

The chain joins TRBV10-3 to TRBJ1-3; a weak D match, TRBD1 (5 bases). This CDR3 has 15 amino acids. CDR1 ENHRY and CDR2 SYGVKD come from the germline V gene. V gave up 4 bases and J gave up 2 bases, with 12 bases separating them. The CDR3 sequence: CAISAGGDPGNTIYF. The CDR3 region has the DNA TGTGCCATCAGTGCGGGGGGAGATCCTGGAAACACCATATATTTT.

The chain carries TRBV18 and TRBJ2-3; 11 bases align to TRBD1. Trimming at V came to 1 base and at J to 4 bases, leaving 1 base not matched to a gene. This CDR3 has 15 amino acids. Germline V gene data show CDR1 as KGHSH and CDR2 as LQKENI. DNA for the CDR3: TGTGCCAGCTCACCACGGGACAGGGGGGCAGATACGCAGTATTTT. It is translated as CASSPRDRGADTQYF.

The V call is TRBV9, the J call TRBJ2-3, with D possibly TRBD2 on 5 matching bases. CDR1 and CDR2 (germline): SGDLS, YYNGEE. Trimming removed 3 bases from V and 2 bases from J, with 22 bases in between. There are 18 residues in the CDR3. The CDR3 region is CASSAESDLGGPTDTQYF. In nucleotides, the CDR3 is TGTGCCAGCAGCGCTGAATCAGACCTTGGCGGGCCCACAGATACGCAGTATTTT.

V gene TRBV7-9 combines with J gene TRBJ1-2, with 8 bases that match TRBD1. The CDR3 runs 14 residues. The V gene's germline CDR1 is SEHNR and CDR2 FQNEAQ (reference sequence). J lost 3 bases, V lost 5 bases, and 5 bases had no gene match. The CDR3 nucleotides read TGTGCCAGCAGCACCGGACAGGGACACTATGGCTACACCTTC. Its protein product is CASSTGQGHYGYTF. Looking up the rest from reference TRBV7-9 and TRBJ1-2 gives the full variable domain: DTGVSQNPRHKITKRGQNVTFRCDPISEHNRLYWYRQTLGQGPEFLTYFQNEAQLEKSRLLSDRFSAERPKGSFSTLEIQRTEQGDSAMYLCASSTGQGHYGYTFGSGTRLTVV.

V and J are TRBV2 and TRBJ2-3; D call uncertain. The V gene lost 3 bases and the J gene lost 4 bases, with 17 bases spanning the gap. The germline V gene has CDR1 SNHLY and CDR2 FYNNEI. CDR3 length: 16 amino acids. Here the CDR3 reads CASSDGGMGQSDTQYF. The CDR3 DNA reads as TGTGCCAGCAGTGATGGTGGGATGGGCCAATCAGATACGCAGTATTTT. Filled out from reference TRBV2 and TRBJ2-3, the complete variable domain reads EPEVTQTPSHQVTQMGQEVILRCVPISNHLYFYWYRQILGQKVEFLVSFYNNEISEKSEIFDDQFSVERPDGSNFTLKIRSTKLEDSAMYFCASSDGGMGQSDTQYFGPGTRLTVL.

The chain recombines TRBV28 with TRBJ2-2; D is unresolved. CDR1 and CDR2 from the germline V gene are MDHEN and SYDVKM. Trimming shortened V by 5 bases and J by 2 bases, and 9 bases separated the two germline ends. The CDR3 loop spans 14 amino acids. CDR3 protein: CASSPWGNTGELFF. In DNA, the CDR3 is TGTGCCAGCAGTCCCTGGGGAAACACCGGGGAGCTGTTTTTT.

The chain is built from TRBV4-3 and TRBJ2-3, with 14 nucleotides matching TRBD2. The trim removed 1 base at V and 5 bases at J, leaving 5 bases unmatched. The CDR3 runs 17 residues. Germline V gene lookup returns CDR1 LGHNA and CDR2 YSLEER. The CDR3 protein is CASSQVGLAGAGDTQYF. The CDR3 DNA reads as TGCGCCAGCAGCCAAGTGGGACTAGCGGGAGCCGGAGATACGCAGTATTTT.

CDR3 coding DNA: TGTGCCAGCAGCTTGGCCGATCTATCTAGCGGAAGCTCCTACGAGCAGTACTTC. It specifies CASSLADLSSGSSYEQYF. The chain uses TRBV5-4 and TRBJ2-7; TRBD2 matches 7 bases. The ends lost 0 bases at V and 0 bases at J; junction bases unmatched: 12. This CDR3 contains 18 residues. The germline V gene has CDR1 SGHNT and CDR2 YYREEE (reference sequence).

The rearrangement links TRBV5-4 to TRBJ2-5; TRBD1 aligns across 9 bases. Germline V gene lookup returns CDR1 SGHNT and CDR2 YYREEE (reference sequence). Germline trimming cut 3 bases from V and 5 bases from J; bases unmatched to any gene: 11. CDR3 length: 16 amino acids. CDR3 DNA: TGTGCCAGCAGCTGGGGGGATACAGGGGGCGCGGAGACCCAGTACTTC. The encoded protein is CASSWGDTGGAETQYF.

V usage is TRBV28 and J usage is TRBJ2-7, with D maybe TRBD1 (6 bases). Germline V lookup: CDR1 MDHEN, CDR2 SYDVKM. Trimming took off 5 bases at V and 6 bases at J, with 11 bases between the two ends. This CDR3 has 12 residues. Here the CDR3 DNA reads TGTGCCAGCAGTCCACAGGGTGTCGAGCAGTACTTC. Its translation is CASSPQGVEQYF. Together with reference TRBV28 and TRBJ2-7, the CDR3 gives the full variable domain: DVKVTQSSRYLVKRTGEKVFLECVQDMDHENMFWYRQDPGLGLRLIYFSYDVKMKEKGDIPEGYSVSREKKERFSLILESASTNQTSMYLCASSPQGVEQYFGPGTRLTVT.

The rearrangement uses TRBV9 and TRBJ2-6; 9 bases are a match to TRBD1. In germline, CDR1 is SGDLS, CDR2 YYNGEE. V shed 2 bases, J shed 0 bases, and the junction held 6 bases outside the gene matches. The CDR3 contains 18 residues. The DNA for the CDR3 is TGTGCCAGCAGCGTCACCGGGACAGGGAGCTCTGGGGCCAACGTCCTGACTTTC. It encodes CASSVTGTGSSGANVLTF.

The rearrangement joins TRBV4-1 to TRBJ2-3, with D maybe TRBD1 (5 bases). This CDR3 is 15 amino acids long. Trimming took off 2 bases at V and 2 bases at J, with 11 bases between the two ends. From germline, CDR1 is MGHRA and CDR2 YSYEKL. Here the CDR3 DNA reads TGCGCCAGCAGCCAATCCGGACACTACACAGATACGCAGTATTTT. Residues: CASSQSGHYTDTQYF.

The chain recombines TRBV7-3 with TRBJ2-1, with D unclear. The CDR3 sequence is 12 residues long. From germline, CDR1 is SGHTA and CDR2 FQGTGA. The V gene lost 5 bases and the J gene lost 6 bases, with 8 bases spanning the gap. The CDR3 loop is CASSDRSNEQFF. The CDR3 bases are TGTGCCAGCAGCGATCGTAGCAATGAGCAGTTCTTC.

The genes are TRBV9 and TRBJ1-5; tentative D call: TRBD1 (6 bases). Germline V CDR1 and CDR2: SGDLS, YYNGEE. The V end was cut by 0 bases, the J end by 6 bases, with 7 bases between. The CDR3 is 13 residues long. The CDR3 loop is CASSVGRGQPQHF. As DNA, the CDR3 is TGTGCCAGCAGCGTAGGCAGGGGTCAGCCCCAGCATTTT.

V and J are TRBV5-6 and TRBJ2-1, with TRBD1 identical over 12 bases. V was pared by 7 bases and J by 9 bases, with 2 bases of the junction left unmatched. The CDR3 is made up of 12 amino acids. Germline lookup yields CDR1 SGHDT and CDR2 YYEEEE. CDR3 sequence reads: CASGTGGGEQFF. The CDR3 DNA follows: TGTGCCAGCGGGACAGGGGGCGGTGAGCAGTTCTTC.

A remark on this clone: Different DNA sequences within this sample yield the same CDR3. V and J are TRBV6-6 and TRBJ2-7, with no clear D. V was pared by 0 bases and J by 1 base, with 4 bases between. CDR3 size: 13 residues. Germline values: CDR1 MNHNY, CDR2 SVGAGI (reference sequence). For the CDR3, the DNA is TGTGCCAGCAGTTACTCGGAGTCCTACGAGCAGTACTTC. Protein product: CASSYSESYEQYF.

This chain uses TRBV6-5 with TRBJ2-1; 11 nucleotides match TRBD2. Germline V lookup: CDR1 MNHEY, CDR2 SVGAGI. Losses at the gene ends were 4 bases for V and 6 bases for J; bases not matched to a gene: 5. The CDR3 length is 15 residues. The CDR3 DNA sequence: TGTGCCAGCAGTTTACTAGCGGGAGCGATCAATGAGCAGTTCTTC. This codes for CASSLLAGAINEQFF.

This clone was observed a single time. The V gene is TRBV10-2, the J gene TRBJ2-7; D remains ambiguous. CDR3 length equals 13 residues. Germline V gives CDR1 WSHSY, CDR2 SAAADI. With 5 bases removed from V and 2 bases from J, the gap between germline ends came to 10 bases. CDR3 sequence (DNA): TGCGCCAGCAGTTACGGAGAAACCTACGAGCAGTACTTC. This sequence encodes CASSYGETYEQYF.

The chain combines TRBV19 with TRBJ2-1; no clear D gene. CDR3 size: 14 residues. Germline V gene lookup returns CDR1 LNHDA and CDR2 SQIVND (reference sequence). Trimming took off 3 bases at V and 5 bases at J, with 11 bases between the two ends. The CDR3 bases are TGTGCCAGTAGTATCCAGGACGGTAACAATGAGCAGTTCTTC. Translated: CASSIQDGNNEQFF.